Shown below are 16 T cell receptor beta chains from a single sample sequenced in a study of cytomegalovirus exposure and HLA in healthy donors. PCR used 60 Vbeta primers and 13 Jbeta primers. Sequenced by immunoSEQ multiplex PCR; TCRdb stores in-frame clones only, minus some. Counted here are fewer than 150,000 clones, 60% to 85% occurring once; the ten biggest clones make up under 7.5%. The sequencing input was PBMCs. The origin of the receptors is a man aged 40-50 years in good health and CMV-seropositive.

V is TRBV10-3 and J is TRBJ2-2; 9 positions match TRBD2. The trim removed 2 bases at V and 5 bases at J, leaving 3 bases unmatched. The CDR3 has 15 amino acids. Germline assignment: CDR1 ENHRY and CDR2 SYGVKD. As DNA, the CDR3 is TGTGCCATCAGTGAGGTAGCGGGGGAGACCGGGGAGCTGTTTTTT. It is translated as CAISEVAGETGELFF.

This clone was observed a few times. The CDR3 coding sequence is TGTGCCAGCAGACCAAGGACAGGGGGATCGAACACTGAAGCTTTCTTT. It encodes CASRPRTGGSNTEAFF. The chain joins TRBV5-8 to TRBJ1-1; 10 bases line up with TRBD1. With 5 bases clipped from V and 1 base from J, the junction kept 8 bases outside the gene matches. In germline, CDR1 is SGHTS, CDR2 YDEGEE. The CDR3 is made up of 16 amino acids.

This clone was picked up one time. The chain's CDR3 is CASSGTGVYGYTF. CDR3 sequence (DNA): TGTGCCAGCAGCGGGACAGGGGTTTATGGCTACACCTTC. This chain uses TRBV5-4 with TRBJ1-2; TRBD1 matches 10 bases. This CDR3 region has 13 residues. Germline V gene lookup returns CDR1 SGHNT and CDR2 YYREEE (reference sequence). With 4 bases clipped from V and 5 bases from J, the junction kept 2 bases outside the gene matches.

The chain links TRBV5-1 to TRBJ2-5, with 9 bases aligning to TRBD2. The germline V gene has CDR1 SGHRS and CDR2 YFSETQ. The CDR3 has 16 residues. With 4 bases clipped from V and 3 bases from J, the junction kept 10 bases outside the gene matches. This CDR3 is CASSMERGEGEETQYF. CDR3 nucleotide sequence: TGCGCCAGCAGCATGGAGCGGGGGGAGGGAGAAGAGACCCAGTACTTC.

This chain joins TRBV19 and TRBJ2-1, with a weak D call TRBD2 (7 bases). Germline CDR1 is LNHDA and CDR2 is SQIVND (reference sequence). The CDR3 has 14 residues. The ends were cut back, 5 bases at V and 5 bases at J, with 13 bases in the middle. CDR3 loop: CASSRGGDNNEQFF. CDR3 nucleotides: TGTGCCAGTAGTCGAGGGGGGGACAACAATGAGCAGTTCTTC.

The V gene is TRBV4-1, the J gene TRBJ1-4; unclear D gene. Germline V gives CDR1 MGHRA, CDR2 YSYEKL. V lost 6 bases to trimming and J lost 5 bases, with 16 bases between them. The CDR3 length is 15 residues. The CDR3 is CASRYAYSSNEKLFF. The CDR3 DNA reads as TGCGCCAGCAGGTACGCGTACAGCTCAAATGAAAAACTGTTTTTT.

The V and J genes are TRBV15 and TRBJ2-5; TRBD1 matches at 9 bases. J lost 4 bases, V lost 5 bases, and 11 bases had no gene match. CDR1 LNHNV and CDR2 YYDKDF come from the germline V gene (reference sequence). The CDR3 consists of 16 residues. CDR3 DNA sequence: TGTGCCACCAGCCCGGGACAGGGAGAAGTTAGAGAGACCCAGTACTTC. Translation gives CATSPGQGEVRETQYF.

The genes are TRBV9 and TRBJ1-2; no clear D. V lost 3 bases and J 2 bases, leaving 14 bases between the germline ends. Germline V gene lookup returns CDR1 SGDLS and CDR2 YYNGEE. This CDR3 spans 15 amino acids. Here the CDR3 DNA reads TGTGCCAGCAGCGCCCCCCCGGGGTTAAACTATGGCTACACCTTC. It translates to CASSAPPGLNYGYTF.

The chain links TRBV4-3 to TRBJ1-1; TRBD1 aligns across 8 bases. Per the germline V gene, CDR1 is LGHNA and CDR2 is YSLEER. The CDR3 is 17 amino acids. V trimming: 4 bases; J trimming: 2 bases; junction bases outside the gene matches: 12. The CDR3 loop reads CASSLETGASFNTEAFF. As DNA, the CDR3 is TGCGCCAGCAGCCTAGAGACAGGGGCATCCTTCAACACTGAAGCTTTCTTT.

V usage is TRBV10-2 and J usage is TRBJ1-5, with D possibly TRBD1 on 6 matching bases. Deletions cut 6 bases from V and 1 base from J, with 7 bases between. The length of the CDR3 is 13 residues. CDR1 and CDR2 (germline): WSHSY, SAAADI. The chain's CDR3 is CASRQGSNQPQHF. The CDR3 region has the DNA TGCGCCAGCAGACAGGGAAGCAATCAGCCCCAGCATTTT.

This chain uses TRBV9 with TRBJ2-1; 7 bases fit TRBD2. Germline lookup yields CDR1 SGDLS and CDR2 YYNGEE. The CDR3 spans 16 residues. V shed 3 bases and J 6 bases; nucleotides not matched to a gene: 12. CDR3 in amino acids: CASSAPSGVVANEQFF. DNA for the CDR3: TGTGCCAGCAGCGCCCCCAGCGGGGTTGTTGCCAATGAGCAGTTCTTC. Looking up the rest from reference TRBV9 and TRBJ2-1 gives the full variable domain: DSGVTQTPKHLITATGQRVTLRCSPRSGDLSVYWYQQSLDQGLQFLIQYYNGEERAKGNILERFSAQQFPDLHSELNLSSLELGDSALYFCASSAPSGVVANEQFFGPGTRLTVL.

V usage is TRBV13 and J usage is TRBJ1-4, with D possibly being TRBD1 (5 bases). In germline, CDR1 is PRHDT, CDR2 FYEKMQ (reference sequence). V was shortened by 0 bases and J by 7 bases, with 6 bases between the two germline ends. The CDR3 is 13 residues long. The CDR3 loop reads CASSLGRVEKLFF. The CDR3 DNA reads TGTGCCAGCAGCTTAGGCAGGGTTGAAAAACTGTTTTTT.

The chain employs TRBV6-5 and TRBJ1-6; D is perhaps TRBD1 (6 bases). The CDR3 has 14 residues. V was cut by 5 bases and J by 8 bases, with 13 bases left in between. Germline loops: CDR1 MNHEY, CDR2 SVGAGI. CDR3 nucleotide sequence: TGTGCCAGCAGTGACAGGCCCCCCGATTCACCCCTCCACTTT. It translates to CASSDRPPDSPLHF.

V is TRBV7-2 and J is TRBJ1-5; D perhaps matches TRBD1 (5 bases). CDR1 and CDR2 from the germline V gene are SGHTA and FQGNSA. This CDR3 has 15 amino acids. V was pared by 1 base and J by 7 bases, with 14 bases between. The CDR3 here is CASSLGGTSGQPQHF. CDR3 coding DNA: TGTGCCAGCAGCTTAGGGGGCACCTCAGGGCAGCCCCAGCATTTT.

The V call is TRBV18, the J call TRBJ2-1; 12 bases match TRBD1. Trimming at V came to 4 bases and at J to 9 bases, leaving 10 bases not matched to a gene. CDR1 is KGHSH and CDR2 is LQKENI in the germline V gene. This CDR3 has 16 amino acids. CDR3 residues: CASSQRGDRGRGEQFF. The DNA of the CDR3 is TGTGCCAGCTCACAACGGGGGGACAGGGGGCGCGGTGAGCAGTTCTTC.

The DNA for the CDR3 is TGTGCCAGCAGCGTTATGGACAGTTCCCTCTCTGGAAACACCATATATTTT. Translated, it gives CASSVMDSSLSGNTIYF. This chain links TRBV9 with TRBJ1-3; D perhaps matches TRBD1 (6 bases). Trimming left V 2 bases short and J 0 bases short, with 15 bases between. CDR1 is SGDLS and CDR2 is YYNGEE in the germline V gene. This CDR3 spans 17 amino acids.